This T cell receptor (beta chain) is from a study of identifying expanded T cells in peripheral blood. Whole-study findings and limits: Over approximately two and four weeks, about 15 and 19 clones changed, versus roughly 1.1 between replicates.

Libraries were prepared by immunoSEQ multiplex PCR; TCRdb keeps only in-frame clonotypes and omits some of them. Among roughly 100,000 clones listed, 85% to 90% were seen once. Collection occurred without any documented infections or immune events in donors. V gave up 6 bases and J gave up 6 bases; unmatched junction bases: 13. The CDR3 runs 16 residues. Germline lookup yields CDR1 LNHDA and CDR2 SQIVND (reference sequence). With regard to this clone: Its antigen is unknown.

This sequence originates from a person aged 18-70 years in good health. The sequenced sample consisted of blood. V is TRBV19 and J is TRBJ2-3, with 9 bases identical to TRBD2. The CDR3 coding sequence is TGTGCCAGTAGGAGGCCCAGCGGGGGGAGGGAGGATACGCAGTATTTT. Residues: CASRRPSGGREDTQYF.